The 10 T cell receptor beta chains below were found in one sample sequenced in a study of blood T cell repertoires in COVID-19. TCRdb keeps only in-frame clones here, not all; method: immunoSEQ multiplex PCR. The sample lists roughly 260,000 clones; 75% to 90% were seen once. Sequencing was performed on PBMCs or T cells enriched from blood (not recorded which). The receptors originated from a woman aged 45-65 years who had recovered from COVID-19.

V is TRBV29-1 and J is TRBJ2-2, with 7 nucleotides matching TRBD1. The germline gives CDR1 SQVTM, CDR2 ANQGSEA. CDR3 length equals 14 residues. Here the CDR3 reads CSVTGVANTGELFF. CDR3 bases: TGCAGTGTAACAGGGGTAGCGAACACCGGGGAGCTGTTTTTT.

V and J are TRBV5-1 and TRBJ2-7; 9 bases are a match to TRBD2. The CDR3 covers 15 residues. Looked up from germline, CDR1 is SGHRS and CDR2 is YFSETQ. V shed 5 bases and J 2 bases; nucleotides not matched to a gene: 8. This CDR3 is CASRQGLAATYEQYF. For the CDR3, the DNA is TGCGCCAGCAGACAGGGACTAGCCGCTACCTACGAGCAGTACTTC.

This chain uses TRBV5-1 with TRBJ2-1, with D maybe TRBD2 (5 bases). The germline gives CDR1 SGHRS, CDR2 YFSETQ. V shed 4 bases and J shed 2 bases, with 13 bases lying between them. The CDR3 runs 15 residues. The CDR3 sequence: CASSPTGNTYNEQFF. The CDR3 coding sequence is TGCGCCAGCAGCCCCACCGGGAATACCTACAATGAGCAGTTCTTC.

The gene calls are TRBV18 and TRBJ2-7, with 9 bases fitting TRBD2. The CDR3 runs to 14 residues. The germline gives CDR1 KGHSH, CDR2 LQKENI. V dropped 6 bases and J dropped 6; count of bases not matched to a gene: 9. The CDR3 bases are TGTGCCAGCTCGTTTAGCGGGAGTCAAGGCGAGCAGTACTTC. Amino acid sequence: CASSFSGSQGEQYF.

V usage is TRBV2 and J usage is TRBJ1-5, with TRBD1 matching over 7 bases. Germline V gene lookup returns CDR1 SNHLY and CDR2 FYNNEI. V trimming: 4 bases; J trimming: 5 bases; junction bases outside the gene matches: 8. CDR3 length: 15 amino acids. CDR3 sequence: CASSGRDSRYQPQHF. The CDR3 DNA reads TGTGCCAGCAGTGGGCGGGACAGCCGGTATCAGCCCCAGCATTTT.

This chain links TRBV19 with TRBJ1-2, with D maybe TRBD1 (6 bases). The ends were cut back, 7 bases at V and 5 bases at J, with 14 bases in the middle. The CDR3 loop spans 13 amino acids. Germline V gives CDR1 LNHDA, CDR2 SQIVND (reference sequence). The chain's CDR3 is CASTADREYGYTF. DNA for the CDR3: TGTGCCAGTACCGCGGACAGAGAGTATGGCTACACCTTC.

The CDR3 nucleotides are TGCAGTGCTAGTTTCGGAGGGGTTAGCAATCAGCCCCAGCATTTT. Encoded protein: CSASFGGVSNQPQHF. J is TRBJ1-5 and V is TRBV20-1; possible D gene TRBD1, 5 bases. The CDR3 is 15 residues long. The germline CDR1 and CDR2 sequences are DFQATT and SNEGSKA (reference sequence). V shed 3 bases and J shed 0 bases, with 12 bases lying between them.

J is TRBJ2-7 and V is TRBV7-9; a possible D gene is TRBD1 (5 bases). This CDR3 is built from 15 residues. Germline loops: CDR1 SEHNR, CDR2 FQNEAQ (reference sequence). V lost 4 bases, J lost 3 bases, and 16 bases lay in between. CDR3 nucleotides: TGTGCCAGCAGCTCCTCCAGTGGGGCAGTCTACGAGCAGTACTTC. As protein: CASSSSSGAVYEQYF.

CDR3 sequence (DNA): TGCGCCAGCAGCCCTCTTCTAGCGGGGGAAAATGAGCAGTTCTTC. Its protein is CASSPLLAGENEQFF. The chain joins TRBV4-1 to TRBJ2-1, with 10 nucleotides matching TRBD2. V lost 4 bases to trimming and J lost 7 bases; unmatched junction nucleotides: 7. The CDR3 covers 15 residues. Germline CDR1 is MGHRA and CDR2 is YSYEKL.

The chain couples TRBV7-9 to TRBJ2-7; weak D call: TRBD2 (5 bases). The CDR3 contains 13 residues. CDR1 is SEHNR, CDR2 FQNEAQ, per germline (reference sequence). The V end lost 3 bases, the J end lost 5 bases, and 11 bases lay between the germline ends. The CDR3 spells CASSLEVPHEQYF. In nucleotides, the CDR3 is TGTGCCAGCAGCTTGGAGGTTCCCCACGAGCAGTACTTC.